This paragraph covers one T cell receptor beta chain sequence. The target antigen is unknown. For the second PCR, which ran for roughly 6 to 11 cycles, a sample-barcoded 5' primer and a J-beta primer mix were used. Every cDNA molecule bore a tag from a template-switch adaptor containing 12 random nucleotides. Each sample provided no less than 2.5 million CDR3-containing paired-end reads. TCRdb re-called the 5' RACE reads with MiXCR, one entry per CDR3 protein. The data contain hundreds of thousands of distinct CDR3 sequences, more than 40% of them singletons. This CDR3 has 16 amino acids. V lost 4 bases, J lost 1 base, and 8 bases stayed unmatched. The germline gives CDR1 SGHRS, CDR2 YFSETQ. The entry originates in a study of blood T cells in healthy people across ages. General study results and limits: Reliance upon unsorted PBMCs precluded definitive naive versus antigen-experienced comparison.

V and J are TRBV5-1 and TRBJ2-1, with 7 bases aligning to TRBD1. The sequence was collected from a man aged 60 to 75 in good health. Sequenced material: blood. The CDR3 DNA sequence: TGCGCCAGCAGCCCTCCGACAGGGCGTTCCTACAATGAGCAGTTCTTC. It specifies CASSPPTGRSYNEQFF.